A selection of T cell receptor beta chains follows, all from one sample in a study of shared clonotypes between healthy human individuals. TCRdb keeps only in-frame clones here, not all; method: immunoSEQ multiplex PCR. The table records about 1 million clones, roughly 70% of them present only once. Sequencing input: memory CD4+ T cells sorted from blood. Receptors originate from a man aged 18 to 35 in good health. The CDR3 runs from the conserved cysteine through the conserved F or W. D genes are given only for firm matches. Only some rows state a clone size, as once, few, many or a class for expanded clones.

v_gene,j_gene,abundance,d_gene,CDR3aa
TRBV27,TRBJ1-1,few,.,CASSRRRSRGLNTEAFF
TRBV7-9,TRBJ2-3,.,TRBD2,CASSRAGAGTDTQYF
TRBV6-1,TRBJ1-2,.,.,CASSENPGPNYGYTF
TRBV19,TRBJ2-1,.,TRBD2,CASSRGSGVNEQFF
TRBV11-2,TRBJ2-5,once,.,CASSRKEGETQYF
TRBV2,TRBJ2-7,.,.,CASRDLGYEQYF
TRBV7-9,TRBJ2-1,.,.,CASSLAIGVGQYNEQFF
TRBV5-6,TRBJ2-7,few,TRBD2,CASSLTPGTRGDEQYF
TRBV9,TRBJ2-3,.,.,CASSPTPTDTQYF
TRBV11-2,TRBJ1-2,.,.,CASSLGLRYGYTF
TRBV6-1,TRBJ1-2,.,.,CASRGVGGYTF
TRBV11-2,TRBJ2-3,.,.,CASRAAGTDTQYF
TRBV27,TRBJ1-1,.,TRBD1,CASRPSGGTEAFF
TRBV9,TRBJ2-1,.,.,CASSPTTNEQFF
TRBV5-5,TRBJ1-5,.,.,CASSLESGVGNQPQHF